Sequencing of this T cell receptor beta chain was carried out in a study of blood T cell repertoires in COVID-19. Study-level background: Samples taken during acute and convalescent COVID-19 were collected in the United States, Italy and Spain. PBMCs, B-cell-depleted T cells, or T cells were the source of the cDNA or gDNA that made up the material.

In the authors' methods: Amplifying reference gene primers gave estimates of nucleated cell counts. The protocol was immunoSEQ multiplex PCR, while the TCRdb copy is restricted to in-frame clones and leaves out a portion. V and J calls and clone size follow that table, whereas D and trimming were derived from the DNA. The repertoire holds 35,000 to 50,000 clones, with approximately 85% as singletons. CDR1 and CDR2 (germline): SGHRS, YFSETQ. CDR3 length equals 15 residues. The V gene lost 6 bases and the J gene lost 3 bases, with 19 bases spanning the gap. Sequenced sample: peripheral blood. The V and J genes are TRBV5-1 and TRBJ2-7; the D gene is possibly TRBD2 (6 bases). This clonotype was sampled from a man aged 55 to 70 with acute or convalescent COVID-19. For the CDR3, the DNA is TGCGCCAGCAAAACCTTCGCGGGGAGTCGCTACGAGCAGTACTTC. It translates to CASKTFAGSRYEQYF.